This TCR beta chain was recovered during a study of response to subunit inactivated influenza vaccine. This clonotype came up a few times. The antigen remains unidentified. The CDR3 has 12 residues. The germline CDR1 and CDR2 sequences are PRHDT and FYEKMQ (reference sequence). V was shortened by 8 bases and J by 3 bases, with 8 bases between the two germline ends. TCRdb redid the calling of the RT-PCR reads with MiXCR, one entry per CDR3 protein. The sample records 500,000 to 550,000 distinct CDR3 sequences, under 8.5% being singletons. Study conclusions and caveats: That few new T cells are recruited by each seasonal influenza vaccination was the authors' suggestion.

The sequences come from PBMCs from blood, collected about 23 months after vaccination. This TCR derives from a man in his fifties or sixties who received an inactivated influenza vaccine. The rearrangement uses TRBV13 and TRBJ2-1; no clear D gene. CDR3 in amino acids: CASGHHYNEQFF. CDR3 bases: TGTGCCAGCGGTCACCACTACAATGAGCAGTTCTTC.